This T cell receptor beta chain comes out of a study of regulatory T cells in long-lasting Graves disease. J lost 4 bases, V lost 5 bases, and 6 bases had no gene match. CDR3 size: 15 residues. The germline V gene has CDR1 KGHDR and CDR2 SFDVKD. Time point in this sample: newly diagnosed GD, antithyroid drugs for less than 3 months. PBMC RNA served as the TCR library source. Libraries of TCR beta came from iRepertoire HTBI primers plus Arm-PCR of CDR3 regions. Each CDR3 protein gets one entry after TCRdb re-called the multiplex PCR reads with MiXCR. The data contain 400,000 to 500,000 distinct CDR3 sequences, around 15% of them singletons. Only a few counts were recorded for this clonotype. A further study also used this sample, focusing on T cells in Graves' hyperthyroidism and ophthalmopathy.

Sequenced material: peripheral blood mononuclear cells (PBMCs), taken at new diagnosis, from a patient treated with antithyroid drugs. The chain joins TRBV24-1 to TRBJ2-5; 10 bases match TRBD1. The receptor was derived from a woman between 18 and 29 years old with Graves disease. The CDR3 loop is CATSVPGQGLETQYF. The CDR3 DNA reads as TGTGCCACCAGTGTTCCGGGACAGGGGTTAGAGACCCAGTACTTC.